This T cell receptor (beta chain) was recovered during a study of cytomegalovirus exposure and HLA in healthy donors (dated by TCRdb to between 2016 and 2019). Background on the whole study: According to an earlier analysis of 550 to 750 of the donors, about 180 million T cells yielded 90 million to 140 million unique TCR beta sequences and about 280 Gb of sequence data. Roughly 300 gigabases of sequencing data and 70 million to 85 million unique TCR sequences were included in an early release covering several hundred HLA-typed donors. Among the approximately 400 genotyped donors, about 85% belonged to the genetic ancestry cluster associated with self-reported Caucasian donors. The study was designed to test whether signatures of past pathogen exposure could be identified by cataloging public T cell receptors. The T cell repertoires of some 700 subjects were profiled by immunosequencing and related to cytomegalovirus serostatus. Besides the first cohort of 550 to 750 subjects, a separate validation cohort made up of over 100 different subjects was used. The study combined high-throughput TCR immunosequencing, statistical association of individual TCRs with disease status, and machine learning to predict cytomegalovirus infection status. To study patterns of TCR occurrence, a later analysis re-analyzed previously published TCR beta repertoires from more than 550 donors and added high-resolution HLA genotyping. Rather than drawing on any new phenotypic data, the later analysis identified candidate immune exposures from TCR beta sequences and the way those sequences occurred across donors. In an earlier analysis of 587 of the donors, high-throughput TCR beta sequencing was used to judge whether each TCR beta V gene segment behaved as functional or pseudogenic. Donor age, sex, ethnicity and CMV serostatus were collected together with the repertoire data. A later genetic analysis used genome-wide SNP genotypes for 398 of the 666 donors, treating that subset as a discovery cohort. Every discovery cohort repertoire had been produced on one sequencing platform. Both class I and class II loci were covered by HLA typing, at four-digit resolution. The number of donors typed differed by locus, with about 629-630 for A, B, C, DRB1 and DQB1, roughly 520 for DQA1, 600 to 610 for DPA1, and around 450 for DPB1. Because of strong linkage in the cohort, a handful of DR-DQ haplotypes were treated as single units for association and clustering. On average, around 240,000 unique TCR beta nucleotide sequences were sequenced per donor among a few hundred genotyped donors of the cohort, with roughly 18% of those sequences being non-productive.

The cohort comprised 666 healthy bone marrow donors. All cohort members were sampled while nominally healthy, although unrecorded immune exposures were likely present. The donor tested CMV seronegative, placing the donor among the roughly 340 seronegative members of the cohort. A peripheral blood sample was provided by each donor, and peripheral blood mononuclear cells were used for TCR beta sequencing. Genomic DNA extraction from the blood cell samples was performed with the Qiagen DNeasy Blood Extraction Kit. Libraries were built with the immunoSEQ multiplex PCR assay. The multiplex PCR relied on a mix of 60 forward primers for TCR Vbeta segments and 13 reverse primers for TCR Jbeta segments. Amplification of the CDR3 region of rearranged TCR beta genes was performed with a multiplex PCR assay on genomic DNA. Amplified TCR beta libraries were sequenced as 87-base-pair reads on the Illumina HiSeq System. In the source study's methods: A later analysis tallied tens of millions of unique TCR beta chains across the approximately 670 repertoires, and about 12 million of those chains were shared by two or more donors. To remove PCR and sequencing errors, raw reads were error-corrected and collapsed into unique sequences using a nearest-neighbor algorithm that merged closely related sequences. To assign V, D and J gene segments, CDR3 sequences were aligned to IMGT reference sequences. Each retained sequence needed at least a six-nucleotide match to both a V gene segment and a J gene segment. Rearrangements were called productive when the CDR3 lacked stop codons and stayed in frame with V and J; all others were non-productive. Following IMGT convention, CDR3 was defined as the stretch from the second conserved V-encoded cysteine to the conserved J-encoded phenylalanine. The earlier analysis of a few hundred of the donors excluded sequences that lacked an unambiguous match to a single V gene segment. An earlier analysis of 550 to 650 of the donors classified V segments as functional when productive rearrangements were above 56.7% and as segregating when the standard deviation between donors was above 5%. To diagnose cytomegalovirus status from the catalog of TCR beta chain sequences, a statistical classification framework was built. In a later analysis, V and J genes were assigned by comparing TCR nucleotide sequences against IMGT/GENE-DB human TR gene sequences. The TCRdist pipeline was used in a later analysis to assign CDR3 sequences and most-parsimonious VDJ recombination scenarios. In a later analysis, every TCR beta chain was defined by the combination of its CDR3 amino acid sequence and its V-gene family, and reads without a unique V-gene family were dropped. A later analysis removed several hundred highly shared, low-generation-probability nucleotide sequences to deal with suspected cross-contamination and a sequencing artifact. In a later analysis, a clonal expansion index was calculated for each public chain from normalized within-repertoire ranks of inferred template counts. A later analysis computed generation probabilities with a VDJ recombination model fitted to out-of-frame rearrangements, and checked the results against IGoR. In a later analysis, hypergeometric tests were used to score TCR-TCR, TCR-HLA and TCR-CMV co-occurrence, with a repertoire-size bias correction applied to TCR pairs. In a later analysis, false discovery rates were estimated by permuting HLA or CMV assignments 20 times. In a later analysis, co-occurring TCRs were grouped using DBSCAN, with TCRdist sequence similarity added in when clustering inside HLA-allele-positive subsets. Repertoires with fewer than 30,000 or more than 120,000 public chains were left out of co-occurrence clustering, as were about 5 repertoires with anomalous nucleotide sharing. The source is immuneACCESS, and TCRdb retained only in-frame sequences with V and J called. Part of the clones is not carried over; for the studies checked, unresolved V genes explain less than half of this, and the remainder is unexplained. V and J calls and clone size are copied from that table; D and trimming were computed from the DNA. Recorded for this sample are 150,000 to 200,000 clones; 87% of them occurred a single time. The top ten clones comprise about 1.1% of the sample.

The full study reports these points: A later genetic analysis associated a missense DCLRE1C variant with V-gene and J-gene trimming of TCR beta chains, and an independent cohort replicated the association. Only TCR beta chains were sequenced in this cohort, and the absence of alpha or paired-chain data limited detectable features. In an earlier analysis of several hundred of the donors, most TCR beta V segments were observed in productive rearrangements about 87% or about 30% of the time, broadly matching IMGT annotations. According to a later analysis, most CMV-associated TCR beta chains appeared to be HLA-restricted, and the HLA associations seemed to be driven largely by CMV exposure. The study gave a list of under 200 TCR beta chains associated with cytomegalovirus. Specific HLA alleles were associated with some 15,000 TCR beta sequences at a false discovery rate of 0.05 in a later analysis. In a later analysis, the rate of TCR association differed among HLA loci, with DRB1 alleles having the most associated TCRs and HLA-C alleles having the fewest. The presence/absence analyses assumed that sequencing depth was roughly uniform across donors, and that assumption may not be true. The classifier was reported to diagnose cytomegalovirus status with high specificity and sensitivity in both the original cohort and the validation cohort. According to the authors, the approach could potentially be generalized to other disease states and immunological phenotypes. Because counts were too low, seventeen rarely observed V segments, including chromosome 9 orphons, were excluded from the earlier analysis of fewer than 650 of the donors. Most TCR sequences were observed very rarely across donors, whereas some public TCRs were present in many individuals. Immune exposure information for the cohort was limited to CMV serostatus. Some IMGT-functional V segments, including TRBV6-2 and TRBV6-3, could not be told apart with the 87-base-pair reads, so those segments were excluded. A later genetic analysis reported fewer N-insertions in productive TCRs among donors in an Asian-associated ancestry cluster than the roughly 620-donor mean. In a later analysis, several top co-occurrence clusters were reported to appear linked to parvovirus B19, influenza, CMV and Epstein-Barr virus. A group of highly shared sequence variants was considered likely to be a technical artifact of the sequencing pipeline. A further reported finding was that TCR beta sequences accurately predicted the HLA-A and HLA-B alleles for most subjects in the first cohort. Correlated functional status among segregating V segments might reflect linkage disequilibrium, but an unknown experimental factor could not be ruled out. Strong co-occurrence of HLA alleles, especially DR and DQ, made assigning TCR associations to individual alleles difficult. A later analysis found that HLA-associated TCR beta chains were more clonally expanded and had lower generation probabilities than equally common non-associated chains. In vitro tests confirmed that a few of the cytomegalovirus-associated TCR beta chains recognize cytomegalovirus antigens. Because HLA typing was missing for some donors at each locus, association tests included only the typed subset.

After removal of 5 bases from V and 0 bases from J, the junction retains 10 bases not matched to a gene. CDR1 and CDR2 are drawn from the germline V gene (reference sequence): LNHDA, SQIVND. The CDR3 runs 18 residues from the cysteine to the phenylalanine. Only the CDR3 DNA stays, 54 bases, in frame from base 1. Remarks on this clone: The antigen it binds to is not known. Per-nucleotide qualities are absent, and no much larger clonotype sits a single base away.

The V gene is TRBV19 and the J gene is TRBJ2-1; 10 bases in the middle match TRBD2. This clonotype was sampled from a boy between 2 and 10 years old in good health and CMV-seronegative. Sequenced: PBMCs. The CDR3 protein sequence reads: CASSPSSGSPSSYNEQFF. The bases are TGTGCCAGTAGTCCTTCTAGCGGGAGCCCCAGCTCCTACAATGAGCAGTTCTTC.